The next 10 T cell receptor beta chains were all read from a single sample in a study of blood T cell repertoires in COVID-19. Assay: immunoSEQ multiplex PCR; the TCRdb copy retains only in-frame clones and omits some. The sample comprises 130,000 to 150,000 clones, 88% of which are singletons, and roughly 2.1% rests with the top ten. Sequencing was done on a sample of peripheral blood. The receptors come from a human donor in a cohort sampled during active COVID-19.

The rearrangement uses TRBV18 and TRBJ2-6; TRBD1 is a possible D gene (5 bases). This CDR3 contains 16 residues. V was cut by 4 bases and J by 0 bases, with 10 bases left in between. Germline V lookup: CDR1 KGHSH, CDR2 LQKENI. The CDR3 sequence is CASSQRQLSGANVLTF. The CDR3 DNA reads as TGTGCCAGCTCACAACGACAGCTCTCTGGGGCCAACGTCCTGACTTTC.

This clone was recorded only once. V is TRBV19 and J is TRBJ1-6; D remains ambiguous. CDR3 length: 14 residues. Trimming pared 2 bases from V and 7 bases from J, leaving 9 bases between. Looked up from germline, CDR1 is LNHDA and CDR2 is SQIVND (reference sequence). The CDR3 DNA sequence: TGTGCCAGTAGTATACAAACGAGAAATTCACCCCTCCACTTT. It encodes CASSIQTRNSPLHF.

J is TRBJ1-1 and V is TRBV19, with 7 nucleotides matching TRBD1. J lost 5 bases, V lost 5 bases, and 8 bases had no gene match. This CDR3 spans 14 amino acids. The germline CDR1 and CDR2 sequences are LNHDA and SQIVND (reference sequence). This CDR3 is CASSQQGRRTEAFF. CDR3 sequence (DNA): TGTGCCAGTAGTCAACAGGGGCGGCGAACTGAAGCTTTCTTT. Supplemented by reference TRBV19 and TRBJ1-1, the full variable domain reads DGGITQSPKYLFRKEGQNVTLSCEQNLNHDAMYWYRQDPGQGLRLIYYSQIVNDFQKGDIAEGYSVSREKKESFPLTVTSAQKNPTAFYLCASSQQGRRTEAFFGQGTRLTVV.

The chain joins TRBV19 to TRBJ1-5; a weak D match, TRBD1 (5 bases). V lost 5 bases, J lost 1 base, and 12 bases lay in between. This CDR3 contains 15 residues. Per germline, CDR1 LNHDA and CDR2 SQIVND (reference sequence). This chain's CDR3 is CASSPISGSNQPQHF. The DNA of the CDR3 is TGTGCCAGTAGTCCCATATCAGGGAGCAATCAGCCCCAGCATTTT.

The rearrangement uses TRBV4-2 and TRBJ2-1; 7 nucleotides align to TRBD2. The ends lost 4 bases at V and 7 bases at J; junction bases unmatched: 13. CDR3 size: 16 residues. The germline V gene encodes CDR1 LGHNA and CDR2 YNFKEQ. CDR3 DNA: TGTGCCAGCAGCCTCATGACACTCGCGGGAGCGAATGAGCAGTTCTTC. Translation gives CASSLMTLAGANEQFF.

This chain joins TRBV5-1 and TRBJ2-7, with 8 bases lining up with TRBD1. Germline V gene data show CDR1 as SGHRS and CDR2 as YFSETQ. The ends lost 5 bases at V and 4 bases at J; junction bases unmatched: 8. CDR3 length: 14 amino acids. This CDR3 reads CASRVGQGPYEQYF. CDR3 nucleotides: TGCGCCAGCAGGGTCGGACAGGGCCCGTACGAGCAGTACTTC.

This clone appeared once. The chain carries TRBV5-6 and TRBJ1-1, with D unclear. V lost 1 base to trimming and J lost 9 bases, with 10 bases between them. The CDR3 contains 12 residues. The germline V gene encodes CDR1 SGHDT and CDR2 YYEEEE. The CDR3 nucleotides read TGTGCCAGCAGCTTGTTTGAGACTCAAGCTTTCTTT. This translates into CASSLFETQAFF.

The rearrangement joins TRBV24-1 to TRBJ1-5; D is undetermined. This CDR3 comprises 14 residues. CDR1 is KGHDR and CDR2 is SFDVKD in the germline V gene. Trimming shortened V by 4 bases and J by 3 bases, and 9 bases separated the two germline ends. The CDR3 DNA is TGTGCCACCAGTGACTCGGGGATCAATCAGCCCCAGCATTTT. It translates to CATSDSGINQPQHF.

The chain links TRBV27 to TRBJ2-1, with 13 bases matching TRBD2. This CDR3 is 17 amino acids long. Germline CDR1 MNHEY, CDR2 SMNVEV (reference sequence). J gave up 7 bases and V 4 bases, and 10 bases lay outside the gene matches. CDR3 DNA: TGTGCCAGCAGTTCCCCCGGACTAGCGGGAGCCGGGAATGAGCAGTTCTTC. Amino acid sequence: CASSSPGLAGAGNEQFF.

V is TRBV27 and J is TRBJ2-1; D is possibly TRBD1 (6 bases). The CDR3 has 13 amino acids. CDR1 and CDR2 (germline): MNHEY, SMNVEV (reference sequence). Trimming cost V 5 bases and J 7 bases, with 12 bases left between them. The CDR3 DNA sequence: TGTGCCAGCAGTCCCAGGGGTACGAATGAGCAGTTCTTC. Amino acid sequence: CASSPRGTNEQFF.